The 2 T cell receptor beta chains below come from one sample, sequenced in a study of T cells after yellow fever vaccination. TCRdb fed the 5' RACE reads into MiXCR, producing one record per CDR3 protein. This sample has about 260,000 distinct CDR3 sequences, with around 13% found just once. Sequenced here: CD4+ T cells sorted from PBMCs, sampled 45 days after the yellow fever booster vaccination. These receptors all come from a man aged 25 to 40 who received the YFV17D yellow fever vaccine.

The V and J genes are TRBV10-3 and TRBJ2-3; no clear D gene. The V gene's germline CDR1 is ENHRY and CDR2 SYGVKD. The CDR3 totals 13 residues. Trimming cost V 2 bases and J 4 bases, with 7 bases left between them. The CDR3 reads CAISERVPDTQYF. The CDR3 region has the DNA TGTGCCATCAGTGAGCGTGTCCCAGATACGCAGTATTTT.

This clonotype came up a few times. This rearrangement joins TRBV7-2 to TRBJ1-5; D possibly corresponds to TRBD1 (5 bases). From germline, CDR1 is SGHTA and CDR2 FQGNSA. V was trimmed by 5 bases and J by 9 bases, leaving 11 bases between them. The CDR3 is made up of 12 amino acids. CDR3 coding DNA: TGTGCCAGCAGCCTTCAGGGTACGCCCCAGCATTTT. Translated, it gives CASSLQGTPQHF.